The source of this TCR beta chain is a study of blood T cell repertoires in COVID-19. Profiling relied on immunoSEQ multiplex PCR, and the TCRdb table lists in-frame clones only, not all of them. The sample consists of a few hundred thousand clones, approximately 90% of them appearing once. The CDR3 length is 16 residues. CDR1 is ENHRY and CDR2 is SYGVKD in the germline V gene. J lost 0 bases, V lost 1 base, and 3 bases had no gene match. This receptor was obtained from a woman aged 40 to 50 with acute COVID-19. V and J are TRBV10-3 and TRBJ1-5; 7 nucleotides align to TRBD1. The sequenced sample consisted of PBMCs or T cells enriched from blood (not recorded which). The CDR3 coding sequence is TGTGCCATCAGTGAGTGGGGACAGCATAGCAATCAGCCCCAGCATTTT. This encodes CAISEWGQHSNQPQHF.